This is a list of T cell receptor beta chains from one sample in a study of cytomegalovirus exposure and HLA in healthy donors. Method: immunoSEQ multiplex PCR; TCRdb's copy keeps in-frame clones and lacks some. Of 75,000 to 90,000 clones listed, about 80% are singletons. The sequencing input was PBMCs. Receptor source: a man aged 45 to 65 in good health and CMV-seronegative. Both conserved end residues are part of each CDR3. The D gene is left open where the match is weak. Size is stated for part of the rows, as once, few or many counts, or as a class when the clone is expanded.

>TRBV19|-|TRBD1|TRBJ1-4
CASSTSGTVNEKLFF
TGTGCCAGTAGTACGTCCGGGACAGTTAATGAAAAACTGTTTTTT
>TRBV30|-|-|TRBJ1-2
CAWSVPEVTPYGYTF
TGTGCCTGGAGTGTACCGGAGGTCACGCCCTATGGCTACACCTTC
>TRBV19|-|-|TRBJ1-1
CASSIVTGSMNTEAFF
TGTGCCAGTAGTATAGTAACTGGGAGCATGAACACTGAAGCTTTCTTT
>TRBV5-1|-|-|TRBJ1-3
CASSPSGGGSNTIYF
TGCGCCAGCAGCCCCTCGGGCGGGGGCAGTAACACCATATATTTT
>TRBV5-4|-|-|TRBJ2-3
CASSLFWGGGVPQYF
TGTGCCAGCAGCTTGTTTTGGGGCGGAGGGGTACCGCAGTATTTT
>TRBV28|-|TRBD1|TRBJ1-5
CASSLSAGGGNQPQHF
TGTGCCAGCAGTTTATCCGCAGGGGGAGGCAATCAGCCCCAGCATTTT
>TRBV7-9|-|-|TRBJ1-3
CASSPPSGSSGNTIYF
TGTGCCAGCAGCCCCCCCAGCGGCAGCTCTGGAAACACCATATATTTT
>TRBV6-1|-|TRBD1|TRBJ1-1
CASSAPRTGGPEAFF
TGTGCCAGCAGTGCCCCACGGACAGGGGGCCCTGAAGCTTTCTTT
>TRBV30|once|-|TRBJ2-2
CAWSVLTGYTGELFF
TGTGCCTGGAGTGTCCTAACAGGGTACACCGGGGAGCTGTTTTTT
>TRBV9|-|TRBD1|TRBJ2-7
CASSLGQGADEQYF
TGTGCCAGCAGCTTGGGACAGGGGGCTGATGAGCAGTACTTC
>TRBV9|-|TRBD2|TRBJ2-2
CASSLSGGSTGELFF
TGTGCCAGCAGCCTTAGCGGGGGTAGCACCGGGGAGCTGTTTTTT
>TRBV5-1|-|-|TRBJ1-1
CASSTNAQGGGTEAFF
TGCGCCAGCAGCACCAACGCACAGGGCGGAGGCACTGAAGCTTTCTTT
>TRBV19|-|TRBD1|TRBJ2-3
CASSIRQGAPDTQYF
TGTGCCAGTAGTATAAGACAGGGGGCCCCAGATACGCAGTATTTT
>TRBV5-5|-|TRBD2|TRBJ2-3
CASSPGGSTDTQYF
TGTGCCAGCAGTCCGGGGGGGAGCACAGATACGCAGTATTTT
>TRBV6-5|-|TRBD1|TRBJ1-3
CASIGQGFSGNTIYF
TGTGCCAGCATCGGACAGGGCTTCTCTGGAAACACCATATATTTT
>TRBV6-5|-|TRBD2|TRBJ2-7
CASRGLASYEQYF
TGTGCCAGCAGGGGACTAGCAAGTTACGAGCAGTACTTC
>TRBV10-3|-|-|TRBJ2-3
CAIRPSSGGDTQYF
TGTGCCATCAGGCCCAGTAGCGGCGGGGATACGCAGTATTTT
>TRBV19|-|-|TRBJ1-3
CASRRDTSSGNTIYF
TGTGCCAGTCGTAGGGACACCTCCTCTGGAAACACCATATATTTT
>TRBV19|-|TRBD2|TRBJ2-1
CASSTRGGAKHEQFF
TGTGCCAGTAGTACCCGCGGGGGGGCCAAGCATGAGCAGTTCTTC
>TRBV6-1|-|-|TRBJ2-7
CASSEAGHYEQYF
TGTGCCAGCAGTGAAGCGGGTCACTACGAGCAGTACTTT
>TRBV19|-|TRBD1|TRBJ2-7
CASSTPGQGSPYEQYF
TGTGCCAGTAGTACCCCCGGACAGGGGTCCCCCTACGAGCAGTACTTC
>TRBV7-7|-|TRBD1|TRBJ2-5
CASSPGTGQETQYF
TGTGCTAGCAGCCCCGGGACAGGGCAAGAGACCCAGTACTTC
>TRBV19|-|TRBD1|TRBJ1-3
CASTGEGAQTDTIYF
TGTGCCAGTACGGGTGAGGGGGCCCAAACGGACACCATATATTTT
>TRBV7-3|-|-|TRBJ2-2
CASSLGPISDTGELFF
TGTGCCAGCAGCTTGGGCCCCATATCGGACACCGGGGAGCTGTTTTTT
>TRBV7-2|-|-|TRBJ2-1
CASGLEPGGRDEQFF
TGTGCCAGCGGACTAGAACCGGGGGGCCGGGATGAGCAGTTCTTC
>TRBV25-1|-|-|TRBJ2-1
CASSDSPGTFPGDEQFF
TGTGCCAGCAGTGATTCTCCCGGGACATTTCCAGGGGATGAGCAGTTCTTC
>TRBV19|-|-|TRBJ1-1
CASSIDPSMNTEAFF
TGTGCCAGTAGTATAGATCCCAGTATGAACACTGAAGCTTTCTTT
>TRBV4-1|-|TRBD1|TRBJ1-5
CASSPWTGTKQPQHF
TGCGCCAGCAGCCCATGGACAGGGACTAAGCAGCCCCAGCATTTT
>TRBV6-6|-|-|TRBJ1-2
CASSPRLHGSNYGYTF
TGTGCCAGCAGTCCGCGACTTCATGGGTCGAACTATGGCTACACCTTC
>TRBV7-9|-|-|TRBJ1-4
CSSSGAVEKLFF
TGTTCCAGCAGCGGGGCGGTTGAAAAACTGTTTTTT
>TRBV11-2|once|-|TRBJ2-7
CASSLMTVSYEQYF
TGTGCCAGCAGCTTAATGACAGTTTCCTACGAGCAGTACTTC